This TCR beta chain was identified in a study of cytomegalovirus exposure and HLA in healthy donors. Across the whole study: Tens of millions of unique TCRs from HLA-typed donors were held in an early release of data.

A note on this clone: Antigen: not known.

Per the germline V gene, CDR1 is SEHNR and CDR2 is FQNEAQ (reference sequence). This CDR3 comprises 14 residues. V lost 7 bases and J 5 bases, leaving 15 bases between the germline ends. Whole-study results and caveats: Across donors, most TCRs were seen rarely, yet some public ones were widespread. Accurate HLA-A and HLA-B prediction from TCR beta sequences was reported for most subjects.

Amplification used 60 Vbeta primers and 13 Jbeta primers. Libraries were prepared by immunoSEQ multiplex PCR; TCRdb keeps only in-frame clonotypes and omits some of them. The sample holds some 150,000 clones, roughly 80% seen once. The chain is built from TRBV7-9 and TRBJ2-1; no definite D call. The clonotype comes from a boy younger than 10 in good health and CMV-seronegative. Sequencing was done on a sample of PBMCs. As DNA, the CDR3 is TGTGCCAGCACCCCCCCCGTCTTAAACAATGAGCAGTTCTTC. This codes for CASTPPVLNNEQFF.